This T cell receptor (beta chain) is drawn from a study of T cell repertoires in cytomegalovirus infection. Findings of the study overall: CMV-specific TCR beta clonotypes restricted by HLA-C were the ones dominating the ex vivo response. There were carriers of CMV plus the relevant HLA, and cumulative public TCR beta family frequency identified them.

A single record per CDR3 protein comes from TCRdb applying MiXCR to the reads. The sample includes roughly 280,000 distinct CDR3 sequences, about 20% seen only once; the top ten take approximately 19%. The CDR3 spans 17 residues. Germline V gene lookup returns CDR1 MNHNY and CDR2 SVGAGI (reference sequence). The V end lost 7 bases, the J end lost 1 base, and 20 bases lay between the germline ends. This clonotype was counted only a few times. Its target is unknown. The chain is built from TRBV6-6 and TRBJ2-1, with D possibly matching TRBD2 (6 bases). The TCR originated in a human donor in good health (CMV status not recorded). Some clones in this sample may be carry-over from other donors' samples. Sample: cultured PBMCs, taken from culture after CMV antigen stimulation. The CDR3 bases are TGTGCCAGCAATCTGGGACTGGGCCTTAGATCCTACAATGAGCAGTTCTTC. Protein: CASNLGLGLRSYNEQFF.